The rows below give T cell receptor beta chains drawn from one sample of a study of blood T cell repertoires in COVID-19. Some clones are missing from TCRdb's copy, which holds only in-frame ones; the method was immunoSEQ multiplex PCR. The sample includes around 200,000 clones, about 85% seen only once; the top ten take about a sixth. The specimen was peripheral blood. These receptors were collected from a woman of 80 years or more with active or convalescent COVID-19. Each CDR3 is given with its conserved first and last residue. A D gene is named only where the DNA matches it firmly. The size field is filled for only some rows; it gives once, few, many or a size class.

V	D	J	length	size	CDR3	DNA
TRBV2	-	TRBJ1-2	14	-	CASSEQTDNYGYTF	TGTGCCAGCAGTGAGCAGACAGACAACTATGGCTACACCTTC
TRBV27	-	TRBJ1-5	15	-	CASSLGREIWQPQHF	TGTGCCAGCAGTTTGGGCAGGGAAATTTGGCAGCCCCAGCATTTT
TRBV27	TRBD1	TRBJ1-1	15	once	CASRPRTGWATEAFF	TGTGCCAGCAGACCCCGGACAGGGTGGGCCACTGAAGCTTTCTTT
TRBV30	-	TRBJ1-3	11	-	CAWSSRNTIYF	TGTGCCTGGAGTTCCAGAAACACCATATATTTT
TRBV4-1	-	TRBJ2-3	15	-	CASSRLATGTDTQYF	TGCGCCAGCAGTAGGCTAGCGACGGGCACAGATACGCAGTATTTT
TRBV7-3	TRBD2	TRBJ2-1	15	-	CASGSGGPSGNEQFF	TGTGCCAGCGGTTCGGGAGGGCCCTCGGGCAATGAGCAGTTCTTC
TRBV11-3	TRBD2	TRBJ2-3	14	-	CASSLDGGGDTQYF	TGTGCCAGCAGCTTGGACGGGGGGGGAGATACGCAGTATTTT
TRBV7-9	TRBD2	TRBJ2-3	16	-	CASSHTLAGLTDTQYF	TGTGCCAGCAGCCATACCTTAGCGGGGCTCACAGATACGCAGTATTTT
TRBV7-2	TRBD1	TRBJ2-1	16	-	CASSAGTGTSYNEQFF	TGTGCCAGCAGCGCCGGGACAGGGACTTCCTACAATGAGCAGTTCTTC
TRBV12-3/TRBV12-4	TRBD2	TRBJ2-5	12	-	CASSAGGETQYF	TGTGCCAGCAGTGCGGGGGGAGAGACCCAGTACTTC
TRBV7-2	-	TRBJ2-7	14	-	CASSPQGFSYEQYF	TGTGCCAGCAGCCCTCAGGGTTTCTCCTACGAGCAGTACTTC
TRBV29-1	TRBD1	TRBJ1-1	16	-	CSVSQAYRGWDTEAFF	TGCAGCGTTTCCCAAGCATACAGGGGGTGGGACACTGAAGCTTTCTTT
TRBV18	TRBD2	TRBJ2-5	17	-	CASSLSPSGRVLETQYF	TGTGCCAGCTCACTCTCCCCCAGCGGGAGAGTGTTGGAGACCCAGTACTTC
TRBV5-1	-	TRBJ1-4	13	-	CASSLMGGEKLFF	TGCGCCAGCAGCTTGATGGGGGGAGAAAAACTGTTTTTT
TRBV28	-	TRBJ1-6	15	-	CASSLGRSYNSPLHF	TGTGCCAGCAGTTTGGGGCGGTCGTATAATTCACCCCTCCACTTT
TRBV12-3/TRBV12-4	-	TRBJ2-1	11	-	CASTTTSEQFF	TGTGCCAGCACCACGACTAGTGAGCAGTTCTTC
TRBV19	TRBD1	TRBJ2-7	14	-	CASSFDRAGLEQYF	TGTGCCAGTAGTTTCGACAGGGCTGGACTCGAGCAGTACTTC
TRBV30	-	TRBJ1-3	15	-	CACRPHYLSGNTIYF	TGTGCCTGCCGGCCACACTACCTCTCTGGAAACACCATATATTTT
TRBV7-2	TRBD2	TRBJ2-1	15	-	CASSEAGGSYNEQFF	TGTGCCAGCAGCGAAGCGGGGGGTTCCTACAATGAGCAGTTCTTC
TRBV19	-	TRBJ1-1	13	-	CASSAQENTEAFF	TGTGCCAGTAGTGCCCAGGAGAACACTGAAGCTTTCTTT
TRBV11-2	-	TRBJ1-1	14	-	CASSLVIRGTEAFF	TGTGCCAGCAGCTTAGTAATCCGGGGAACTGAAGCTTTCTTT
TRBV6-5	TRBD1	TRBJ1-2	16	-	CASSYARTGTQYGYTF	TGTGCCAGCAGTTACGCCCGGACAGGGACTCAATATGGCTACACCTTC
TRBV6-2/TRBV6-3	-	TRBJ2-2	11	-	CASSMGRELFF	TGTGCCAGCAGTATGGGGCGGGAGCTGTTTTTT
TRBV6-2/TRBV6-3	TRBD2	TRBJ2-5	15	-	CASSRSGGVQETQYF	TGTGCCAGCAGTCGGAGCGGGGGGGTCCAAGAGACCCAGTACTTC
TRBV5-6	TRBD1	TRBJ1-5	14	few	CASSFRDRNQPQHF	TGTGCCAGCAGCTTCCGGGACAGAAATCAGCCCCAGCATTTT
TRBV4-1	TRBD1	TRBJ1-5	14	-	CASSQVGTAQPQHF	TGCGCCAGCAGCCAAGTAGGGACAGCTCAGCCCCAGCATTTT
TRBV6-5	-	TRBJ1-2	12	-	CASSYSQGGYTF	TGTGCCAGCAGTTACTCACAGGGCGGCTACACCTTC
TRBV7-8	-	TRBJ1-6	12	-	CASSHSGAPLHF	TGTGCCAGCAGTCACAGCGGCGCACCCCTCCACTTT
TRBV6-5	TRBD1	TRBJ1-2	15	few	CASSLKGQGVLGYTF	TGTGCCAGCAGCCTTAAGGGACAGGGGGTTCTTGGCTACACCTTC